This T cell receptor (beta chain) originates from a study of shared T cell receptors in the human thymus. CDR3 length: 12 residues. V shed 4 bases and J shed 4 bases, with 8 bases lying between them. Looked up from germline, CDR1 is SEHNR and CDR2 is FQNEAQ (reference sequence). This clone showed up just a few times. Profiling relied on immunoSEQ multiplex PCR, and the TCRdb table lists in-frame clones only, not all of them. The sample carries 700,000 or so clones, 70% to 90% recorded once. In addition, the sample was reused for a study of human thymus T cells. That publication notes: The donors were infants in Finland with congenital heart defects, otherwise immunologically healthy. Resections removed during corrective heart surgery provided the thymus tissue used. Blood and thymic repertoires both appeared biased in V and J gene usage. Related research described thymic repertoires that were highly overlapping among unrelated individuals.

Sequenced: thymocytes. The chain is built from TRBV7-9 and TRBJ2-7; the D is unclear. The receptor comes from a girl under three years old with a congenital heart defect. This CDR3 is CASSSPQYEQYF. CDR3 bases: TGTGCCAGCAGCTCACCACAATACGAGCAGTACTTC.